The 17 T cell receptor beta chains reported below all come from one sample, sequenced in a study of T cells after yellow fever vaccination. Each CDR3 protein gets one entry after TCRdb re-called the 5' RACE reads with MiXCR. Found here are 500,000 to 650,000 distinct CDR3 sequences, about 15% of them singletons; the top ten hold about 18%. Sequenced material: PBMCs, taken about 5 days after the first yellow fever vaccination. These receptors all come from a man younger than 30 who received the YFV17D yellow fever vaccine.

This sequence joins TRBV15 and TRBJ2-1, with TRBD1 identical over 9 bases. Trimming at V came to 6 bases and at J to 0 bases, leaving 3 bases not matched to a gene. Germline V lookup: CDR1 LNHNV, CDR2 YYDKDF (reference sequence). The CDR3 sequence is 15 residues long. CDR3: CATSLGQGSYNEQFF. In DNA form, the CDR3 reads TGTGCCACCAGTCTGGGACAGGGCTCCTACAATGAGCAGTTCTTC. Full variable domain (rest looked up from reference TRBV15 and TRBJ2-1): DAMVIQNPRYQVTQFGKPVTLSCSQTLNHNVMYWYQQKSSQAPKLLFHYYDKDFNNEADTPDNFQSRRPNTSFCFLDIRSPGLGDTAMYLCATSLGQGSYNEQFFGPGTRLTVL.

The V gene is TRBV10-1, the J gene TRBJ2-2, with D possibly called TRBD1 or TRBD2 (5 bases each). This CDR3 region has 15 residues. V lost 4 bases, J lost 5 bases, and 14 bases lay in between. From germline, CDR1 is WNHNN and CDR2 SYGVQD (reference sequence). The CDR3 here is CASSAGASGTGELFF. The CDR3 nucleotides read TGCGCCAGCAGTGCCGGGGCCTCGGGGACCGGGGAGCTGTTTTTT.

The V call is TRBV3-1, the J call TRBJ1-4, with D perhaps matching TRBD1 (5 bases). Trimming took off 0 bases at V and 10 bases at J, with 18 bases between the two ends. The CDR3 has 16 residues. Germline CDR1 and CDR2: LGHDT and YNNKEL (reference sequence). CDR3 coding DNA: TGTGCCAGCAGCCAAGAGGTGCCGGGGGTGGGTGGAAAACTGTTTTTT. This gives the protein CASSQEVPGVGGKLFF.

There are a few counts of this clonotype. The V and J genes are TRBV28 and TRBJ1-1; TRBD1 matches 7 bases. The CDR3 loop spans 12 amino acids. Trimming at V came to 7 bases and at J to 11 bases, leaving 10 bases not matched to a gene. Germline V CDR1 and CDR2: MDHEN, SYDVKM. DNA for the CDR3: TGTGCCAGCACAAGGGACAGTTCCCGGGCTTTCTTT. Translation gives CASTRDSSRAFF.

The chain carries TRBV6-2 or TRBV6-3 and TRBJ2-5; D call uncertain. Trimming shortened V by 6 bases and J by 5 bases, and 16 bases separated the two germline ends. The CDR3 is made up of 14 amino acids. CDR1 is MNHEY and CDR2 is SVGEGT in the germline V gene. In DNA, the CDR3 is TGTGCCAGCAGGGGTCGTTACCCCCTCGAGACCCAGTACTTC. Its protein is CASRGRYPLETQYF.

This chain links TRBV7-2 with TRBJ2-3; 11 bases map to TRBD2. This CDR3 spans 14 amino acids. Germline lookup yields CDR1 SGHTA and CDR2 FQGNSA. Unmatched junction bases numbered 2, after V lost 8 bases and J lost 1 base. CDR3 sequence reads: CASGLAGRTDTQYF. The CDR3 coding sequence is TGTGCCAGCGGACTAGCGGGCCGCACAGATACGCAGTATTTT.

This clonotype turned up a few times. The chain is built from TRBV4-2 and TRBJ2-7; D may be TRBD1 (5 bases). Trimming cost V 2 bases and J 0 bases, with 11 bases left between them. The germline V gene has CDR1 LGHNA and CDR2 YNFKEQ. The CDR3 has 15 residues. CDR3 in DNA: TGTGCCAGCAGCCAATCAGGCAGGGACTCCTACGAGCAGTACTTC. Residues: CASSQSGRDSYEQYF.

This clonotype came up once. The CDR3 end shows no conserved phenylalanine or tryptophan, and so a read error is likely. The DNA is omitted, as the CDR3 cannot be located on it reliably, and the CDR3 follows TCRdb's listing. The chain recombines TRBV21-1 with TRBJ2-7; TRBD2, as called in the table, went unchecked against the DNA. TRBV21-1 is given as a pseudogene. The CDR3 is 13 residues long, ends included. The CDR3 reads CASSKEGEGEQYI.

The gene calls are TRBV5-1 and TRBJ1-2; 7 bases match TRBD1. After removal of 7 bases from V and 5 bases from J, the junction contained 11 bases not matched to a gene. There are 14 residues in the CDR3. CDR1 is SGHRS, CDR2 YFSETQ, per germline. The CDR3 protein is CASYPGQQTYGYTF. For the CDR3, the DNA is TGCGCCAGCTACCCGGGACAGCAAACTTATGGCTACACCTTC. Variable domain in full (rest from reference TRBV5-1 and TRBJ1-2): KAGVTQTPRYLIKTRGQQVTLSCSPISGHRSVSWYQQTPGQGLQFLFEYFSETQRNKGNFPGRFSGRQFSNSRSEMNVSTLELGDSALYLCASYPGQQTYGYTFGSGTRLTVV.

The V and J genes are TRBV12-5 and TRBJ1-5; D unclear. The CDR3 contains 15 residues. The germline V gene has CDR1 LGHNT and CDR2 FRNRAP. With 8 bases removed from V and 0 bases from J, the gap between germline ends came to 14 bases. The CDR3 loop reads CASSRRGISNQPQHF. The CDR3 nucleotides read TGTGCTAGTTCGCGCCGAGGTATTAGCAATCAGCCCCAGCATTTT.

This clonotype occurred many times. In DNA form, the CDR3 reads TGTGCCACCAGCAGCGGGGGCTCCGGGGAGCTGTTTTTT. Its protein is CATSSGGSGELFF. The chain couples TRBV15 to TRBJ2-2; the D call may be TRBD1 or TRBD2 (6 bases each). This CDR3 is 13 amino acids long. Germline V lookup: CDR1 LNHNV, CDR2 YYDKDF (reference sequence). With 3 bases removed from V and 6 bases from J, the gap between germline ends came to 8 bases. The full variable domain, in which reference TRBV15 and TRBJ2-2 provide the parts outside the CDR3, is DAMVIQNPRYQVTQFGKPVTLSCSQTLNHNVMYWYQQKSSQAPKLLFHYYDKDFNNEADTPDNFQSRRPNTSFCFLDIRSPGLGDTAMYLCATSSGGSGELFFGEGSRLTVL.

The chain couples TRBV7-9 to TRBJ2-3, with 8 bases aligning to TRBD2. The CDR3 runs to 15 residues. Per the germline V gene, CDR1 is SEHNR and CDR2 is FQNEAQ (reference sequence). Trimming at V came to 3 bases and at J to 1 base, leaving 3 bases not matched to a gene. CDR3 DNA sequence: TGTGCCAGCAGCTTCTTTAGCGGGGGCACAGATACGCAGTATTTT. Protein sequence: CASSFFSGGTDTQYF.

This clonotype was counted a few times. The chain links TRBV6-1 to TRBJ2-7; perhaps TRBD2 as D (6 bases). Germline-derived CDR1 and CDR2 are MNHNS and SASEGT. V was cut by 6 bases and J by 0 bases, with 12 bases left in between. The CDR3 consists of 14 residues. CDR3 DNA: TGTGCCAGCAGCGCGGACGGGAGCTCCTACGAGCAGTACTTC. Protein: CASSADGSSYEQYF.

The chain recombines TRBV9 with TRBJ2-1, with TRBD2 identical over 9 bases. This CDR3 has 15 amino acids. The V and J ends lost 0 bases and 7 bases, in that order; junction bases with no gene match: 5. Germline V gene lookup returns CDR1 SGDLS and CDR2 YYNGEE. This CDR3 is CASSVAPTSGNEQFF. CDR3 in DNA: TGTGCCAGCAGCGTAGCCCCCACTAGCGGGAATGAGCAGTTCTTC.

The chain joins TRBV6-2 or TRBV6-3 to TRBJ2-5; D remains ambiguous. Germline V CDR1 and CDR2: MNHEY, SVGEGT. The CDR3 length is 12 residues. V lost 10 bases and J lost 5, with 14 bases in between. The CDR3 DNA reads as TGTGCCACCCACGATACACGGGAGACCCAGTACTTC. This sequence encodes CATHDTRETQYF.

This clonotype was recorded a few times. V usage is TRBV15 and J usage is TRBJ2-1, with D maybe TRBD2 (5 bases). This CDR3 spans 15 amino acids. The germline gives CDR1 LNHNV, CDR2 YYDKDF (reference sequence). V was pared by 3 bases and J by 6 bases, with 15 bases between. The CDR3 here is CATSSGVLLGNEQFF. The CDR3 nucleotides read TGTGCCACCAGCAGCGGGGTATTATTGGGCAATGAGCAGTTCTTC.

The sample holds a few counts of this clonotype. The V gene is TRBV20-1, the J gene TRBJ2-7; a weak D match, TRBD1 (6 bases). Trimming took off 5 bases at V and 0 bases at J, with 14 bases between the two ends. Germline-derived CDR1 and CDR2 are DFQATT and SNEGSKA (reference sequence). The CDR3 is 14 amino acids. CDR3 DNA sequence: TGCAGTGCTCTGAACAGGGTTAGCTCCTACGAGCAGTACGTC. This sequence encodes CSALNRVSSYEQYV.